This TCR beta chain originates from a study of CD8+CD57+ T cells in acquired aplastic anemia. The patients chosen for sequencing had shown expansion of CD8+CD57+ cells (detected by flow cytometry). Genomic DNA, the template, was used for profiling of the TCR beta VDJ and CDR3. TCRdb re-called the reads with MiXCR, one entry per CDR3 protein. The sample lists around 210,000 distinct CDR3 sequences, 60% to 80% seen once, with roughly 53% in the top ten. This CDR3 region has 14 residues. In germline, CDR1 is ENHRY, CDR2 SYGVKD. V was trimmed by 3 bases and J by 5 bases, leaving 14 bases between them. The sequencing input was sorted CD4+, CD8+, or CD8+CD57+ T cells (not recorded which) from PBMCs. V is TRBV10-3 and J is TRBJ2-7, with D perhaps TRBD1 (6 bases). The TCR sequence derives from a human donor with aplastic anemia. CDR3 nucleotides: TGTGCCATCAGTGAATTGGGCAGGGGTAACGAGCAGTACTTC. Translation gives CAISELGRGNEQYF.